The 21 T cell receptor beta chains listed next were all sequenced from one sample in a study of response to subunit inactivated influenza vaccine. Via MiXCR, TCRdb re-called the RT-PCR reads, giving one row per CDR3 protein. This sample has 430,000 or so distinct CDR3 sequences, with approximately 11% found just once. The material was PBMCs from blood, obtained about 6 weeks after vaccination. These TCRs come from a man aged 50 or older who received an inactivated influenza vaccine.

This chain uses TRBV7-3 with TRBJ2-1; 8 nucleotides match TRBD2. V lost 0 bases, J lost 3 bases, and 4 bases stayed unmatched. The CDR3 is made up of 16 amino acids. CDR1 is SGHTA and CDR2 is FQGTGA in the germline V gene. CDR3 DNA sequence: TGTGCCAGCAGCTTAACGGCGGGAGGTAACTACAATGAGCAGTTCTTC. This encodes CASSLTAGGNYNEQFF.

V gene TRBV7-9 combines with J gene TRBJ1-2; D is undetermined. Trimming stripped 3 bases from V and 2 bases from J, with 13 bases between. CDR3 length: 15 amino acids. The V gene's germline CDR1 is SEHNR and CDR2 FQNEAQ (reference sequence). In DNA, the CDR3 is TGTGCCAGCAGCTTTGAGGGCCTTCTAAACTATGGCTACACCTTC. Amino acid sequence: CASSFEGLLNYGYTF.

Only a few counts were recorded for this clonotype. The chain joins TRBV7-8 to TRBJ1-1; D unresolved. Trimming cost V 5 bases and J 6 bases, with 16 bases left between them. This CDR3 comprises 14 residues. Germline-derived CDR1 and CDR2 are SGHVS and FQNEAQ. The CDR3 sequence is CASSVGPTSAEAFF. The CDR3 DNA follows: TGTGCCAGCAGCGTAGGTCCTACGTCAGCTGAAGCTTTCTTT.

This clonotype showed up many times. The chain recombines TRBV6-2 or TRBV6-3 with TRBJ2-1, with no clear D. Germline V gene lookup returns CDR1 MNHEY and CDR2 SVGEGT. The CDR3 totals 14 residues. Trimming cost V 4 bases and J 5 bases, with 12 bases left between them. The CDR3 region has the DNA TGTGCCAGCAGTTTCAGGAAGACCAACAATGAGCAGTTCTTC. This codes for CASSFRKTNNEQFF.

The chain links TRBV7-2 to TRBJ1-1, with D tentatively TRBD1 (5 bases). There are 13 residues in the CDR3. Germline loops: CDR1 SGHTA, CDR2 FQGNSA. The germline V and J ends were trimmed by 3 bases and 10 bases, with 15 bases remaining between them. CDR3 in amino acids: CASSLGQGMGAFF. Written as DNA, the CDR3 is TGTGCCAGCAGCTTGGGGCAGGGTATGGGAGCTTTCTTT.

This clonotype was found a few times. The chain carries TRBV7-2 and TRBJ2-7; perhaps TRBD1 as D (5 bases). Trimming took off 2 bases at V and 1 base at J, with 12 bases between the two ends. Germline V lookup: CDR1 SGHTA, CDR2 FQGNSA. CDR3 size: 15 residues. The CDR3 spells CASSLQDIGSYEQYF. CDR3 nucleotide sequence: TGTGCCAGCAGCTTACAGGACATTGGGTCCTACGAGCAGTACTTC.

The chain employs TRBV7-9 and TRBJ2-1; 8 bases line up with TRBD1. The CDR3 length is 15 residues. The V and J ends lost 5 bases and 5 bases, in that order; junction bases with no gene match: 8. Germline V gene data show CDR1 as SEHNR and CDR2 as FQNEAQ (reference sequence). The DNA of the CDR3 is TGTGCCAGCAGCCCCCCCCAGACAGGGGACAATGAGCAGTTCTTC. This codes for CASSPPQTGDNEQFF.

The chain is built from TRBV19 and TRBJ1-1; D gene unclear. This CDR3 has 14 residues. V gave up 0 bases and J gave up 4 bases, with 9 bases separating them. Germline CDR1 and CDR2: LNHDA and SQIVND (reference sequence). CDR3 region: CASSIDIGVTEAFF. The CDR3 nucleotides read TGTGCCAGTAGTATAGATATTGGCGTCACTGAAGCTTTCTTT.

This clonotype was seen a handful of times. This chain links TRBV7-2 with TRBJ2-5, with 7 bases that match TRBD1. CDR3 length equals 16 residues. Germline V gene data show CDR1 as SGHTA and CDR2 as FQGNSA. J lost 4 bases, V lost 5 bases, and 13 bases had no gene match. CDR3 in DNA: TGTGCCAGCAGCCTCTATACAGGGGTGGTTGGAGAGACCCAGTACTTC. The encoded protein is CASSLYTGVVGETQYF. The full variable domain, with the rest looked up from reference TRBV7-2 and TRBJ2-5, is GAGVSQSPSNKVTEKGKDVELRCDPISGHTALYWYRQSLGQGLEFLIYFQGNSAPDKSGLPSDRFSAERTGGSVSTLTIQRTQQEDSAVYLCASSLYTGVVGETQYFGPGTRLLVL.

The table lists this clonotype with a few counts. The rearrangement uses TRBV10-3 and TRBJ2-2; TRBD2 matches 10 bases. CDR3 length equals 12 residues. V lost 11 bases, J lost 5 bases, and 2 bases stayed unmatched. Germline lookup yields CDR1 ENHRY and CDR2 SYGVKD. For the CDR3, the DNA is TGTGCCCTACTAGCGGGGACCGGGGAGCTGTTTTTT. Its translation: CALLAGTGELFF.

This clonotype was seen ten or more times. This chain uses TRBV11-2 with TRBJ2-3, with 7 nucleotides matching TRBD1. V dropped 3 bases and J dropped 0; count of bases not matched to a gene: 3. The CDR3 runs to 15 residues. Germline lookup yields CDR1 SGHAT and CDR2 FQNNGV. CDR3 sequence (DNA): TGTGCCAGCAGCTTGACAGGGTCTAGCACAGATACGCAGTATTTT. This gives the protein CASSLTGSSTDTQYF.

This sequence joins TRBV4-2 and TRBJ2-2; D might be TRBD2 (5 bases). The V gene lost 6 bases and the J gene lost 1 base, with 15 bases spanning the gap. The CDR3 consists of 16 residues. Germline CDR1 is LGHNA and CDR2 is YNFKEQ. CDR3 sequence (DNA): TGTGCCAGCAGACACGGGAACAAAATGAACACCGGGGAGCTGTTTTTT. Translating it yields CASRHGNKMNTGELFF.

This clonotype was counted a few times. The chain combines TRBV7-8 with TRBJ2-1; 10 bases map to TRBD1. Germline-derived CDR1 and CDR2 are SGHVS and FQNEAQ. V gave up 0 bases and J gave up 8 bases; unmatched junction bases: 10. The CDR3 length is 17 residues. The CDR3 DNA reads as TGTGCCAGCAGCTTAGCAGCCGGGACAGGGGCCCCCTATGAGCAGTTCTTC. Protein: CASSLAAGTGAPYEQFF. The variable domain in full, completed from reference TRBV7-8 and TRBJ2-1, reads GAGVSQSPRYKVAKRGQDVALRCDPISGHVSLFWYQQALGQGPEFLTYFQNEAQLDKSGLPSDRFFAERPEGSVSTLKIQRTQQEDSAVYLCASSLAAGTGAPYEQFFGPGTRLTVL.

The chain couples TRBV5-1 to TRBJ1-4; D might be TRBD1 (6 bases). V dropped 0 bases and J dropped 7 bases, with 13 bases sitting between them. There are 15 residues in the CDR3. Germline lookup yields CDR1 SGHRS and CDR2 YFSETQ. The CDR3 bases are TGCGCCAGCAGCTTGGCTTACGGGGGCGTTGAAAAACTGTTTTTT. Protein: CASSLAYGGVEKLFF.

This clonotype was detected ten times or more. The DNA for the CDR3 is TGTGCCAGCAGTCCTCACAGCTCCTACGAGCAGTACTTC. Its translation is CASSPHSSYEQYF. The V and J genes are TRBV7-2 and TRBJ2-7; D not certain. This CDR3 spans 13 amino acids. Germline V CDR1 and CDR2: SGHTA, FQGNSA. The ends were cut back, 6 bases at V and 0 bases at J, with 9 bases in the middle.

This clonotype was seen more than once but under ten times. The chain combines TRBV11-2 with TRBJ2-7; 7 bases agree with TRBD1. The CDR3 extends over 14 amino acids. V shed 4 bases and J 2 bases; nucleotides not matched to a gene: 5. CDR1 and CDR2 (germline): SGHAT, FQNNGV. The CDR3 sequence: CASSSDRIAYEQYF. CDR3 DNA sequence: TGTGCCAGCAGCTCGGACAGGATCGCCTACGAGCAGTACTTC.

The chain combines TRBV28 with TRBJ2-5; 7 positions match TRBD1. CDR1 is MDHEN and CDR2 is SYDVKM in the germline V gene. Germline trimming cut 7 bases from V and 2 bases from J; bases unmatched to any gene: 13. The CDR3 has 16 residues. The CDR3 spells CASNGGTGASQETQYF. CDR3 bases: TGTGCCAGCAATGGGGGAACAGGGGCTTCTCAAGAGACCCAGTACTTC.

In regard to this clonotype: At one end, the junction sequence differs from germline, possibly due to a read error. The CDR3 is CASSQGLAGDFRQFWSF. Here the CDR3 DNA reads TGTGCCAGCAGTCAGGGACTAGCGGGGGACTTCCGGCAGTTTTGGTCTTTT. The chain recombines TRBV27 with TRBJ2-3; 14 bases line up with TRBD2. CDR1 MNHEY and CDR2 SMNVEV come from the germline V gene (reference sequence). This CDR3 has 17 amino acids.

The chain carries TRBV12-3 or TRBV12-4 and TRBJ1-5; 9 nucleotides align to TRBD1. Trimming took 5 bases from V and 6 from J; bases not matched to a gene: 5. This CDR3 comprises 14 residues. In DNA, the CDR3 is TGTGCCAGCAGTCCCACAGGGGGCGTTCAGCCCCAGCATTTT. As protein: CASSPTGGVQPQHF.

This chain connects TRBV9 to TRBJ2-1, with D possibly TRBD2 on 5 matching bases. The CDR3 totals 17 residues. Germline V gene data show CDR1 as SGDLS and CDR2 as YYNGEE. V lost 0 bases, J lost 4 bases, and 17 bases lay in between. The CDR3 bases are TGTGCCAGCAGCGTAGGGGGTAGCGCCCGCTTTTACAATGAGCAGTTCTTC. Protein product: CASSVGGSARFYNEQFF.

This clonotype has more than one count but fewer than ten. This rearrangement joins TRBV4-3 to TRBJ2-7, with 10 bases matching TRBD1. V lost 0 bases to trimming and J lost 7 bases; unmatched junction nucleotides: 6. The CDR3 length is 15 residues. Germline CDR1 is LGHNA and CDR2 is YSLEER. The DNA for the CDR3 is TGCGCCAGCAGCCAAGACTGGACAGGGGGTAATGAGCAGTACTTC. It codes for CASSQDWTGGNEQYF.